The 15 T cell receptor beta chains below come from one sample, sequenced in a study of blood T cell repertoires in COVID-19 (dated by TCRdb to 2020 to 2022). The library was generated by the immunoSEQ multiplex PCR assay. TCRdb took this table from immuneACCESS and kept in-frame rearrangements with V and J called. Such tables lack part of the clones; where checked against another copy, unresolved V genes explain under half of the gap, and the rest is unexplained. This sample is represented by about 60,000 clones; 76% of them were singletons. The ten largest make up roughly half of the sample. The material sequenced was peripheral blood. These receptors all come from a woman of 80 years or more with acute or convalescent COVID-19.

The chain has TRBV5-1 and TRBJ1-5, with D possibly TRBD1 on 6 matching bases. Trimming left V 3 bases short and J 6 bases short, with 16 bases between. CDR3 size: 15 residues. Germline V gene sequence: CDR1 SGHRS, CDR2 YFSETQ. DNA for the CDR3: TGCGCCAGCAGCTACGGAGGGGGGGCAGGTCAGCCCCAGCATTTT. It translates to CASSYGGGAGQPQHF. Using reference TRBV5-1 and TRBJ1-5 for the parts outside the CDR3, the full variable domain is KAGVTQTPRYLIKTRGQQVTLSCSPISGHRSVSWYQQTPGQGLQFLFEYFSETQRNKGNFPGRFSGRQFSNSRSEMNVSTLELGDSALYLCASSYGGGAGQPQHFGDGTRLSIL.

The rearrangement uses TRBV5-1 and TRBJ1-2; the D is unclear. This CDR3 comprises 13 residues. V lost 0 bases, J lost 8 bases, and 11 bases lay in between. Germline lookup yields CDR1 SGHRS and CDR2 YFSETQ. The CDR3 bases are TGCGCCAGCAGCTTGGGAGGGCCGGGGGGCTACACCTTC. It yields the protein CASSLGGPGGYTF.

This sequence joins TRBV7-2 and TRBJ2-7, with 13 positions matching TRBD2. The V segment lost 4 bases and the J segment 4 bases; nucleotides outside the gene matches: 10. This CDR3 is 17 amino acids long. Germline assignment: CDR1 SGHTA and CDR2 FQGNSA. CDR3 sequence (DNA): TGTGCCAGCAGCTCCGGACTAGCGGGAGTCTTGGGATACGAGCAGTACTTC. It yields the protein CASSSGLAGVLGYEQYF.

The chain links TRBV11-2 to TRBJ2-1; perhaps TRBD1 as D (6 bases). Germline V CDR1 and CDR2: SGHAT, FQNNGV. Trimming left V 4 bases short and J 12 bases short, with 13 bases between. The CDR3 has 12 residues. The chain's CDR3 is CASSSTGSRQFF. The DNA for the CDR3 is TGTGCCAGCAGCTCTACAGGGTCTCGGCAGTTCTTC.

The chain combines TRBV10-2 with TRBJ2-7; 16 bases align to TRBD2. The CDR3 covers 17 residues. Germline V gene lookup returns CDR1 WSHSY and CDR2 SAAADI. V was clipped by 8 bases and J by 3 bases; unmatched bases: 10. DNA for the CDR3: TGCGCCAGCTCCGGGACTAGCGGGAGGGGCAAGGGCTACGAGCAGTACTTC. Amino acids: CASSGTSGRGKGYEQYF.

By share of the sample, this clone is medium-sized. V and J are TRBV11-3 and TRBJ2-3; 9 bases map to TRBD2. V gave up 6 bases and J gave up 0 bases; unmatched junction bases: 4. Germline assignment: CDR1 SGHNT and CDR2 YENEEA. The CDR3 contains 15 residues. CDR3 DNA sequence: TGTGCCAGCAGTCGCGGACTAGCGAGCACAGATACGCAGTATTTT. Translation: CASSRGLASTDTQYF.

J is TRBJ2-7 and V is TRBV18, with D maybe TRBD2 (5 bases). Germline V gene lookup returns CDR1 KGHSH and CDR2 LQKENI. CDR3 size: 15 residues. V was pared by 2 bases and J by 3 bases, with 14 bases between. The CDR3 here is CASSPKSGIDYEQYF. DNA for the CDR3: TGTGCCAGCTCACCAAAGTCCGGGATCGACTACGAGCAGTACTTC.

The chain links TRBV5-3 to TRBJ2-5, with 7 bases fitting TRBD2. TRBV5-3 is an ORF, and what it does is uncertain. V shed 1 base, J shed 4 bases, and the junction held 10 bases outside the gene matches. The CDR3 contains 16 residues. The CDR3 sequence: CARSLTGRELLETQYF. For the CDR3, the DNA is TGTGCCAGAAGCTTGACGGGGCGGGAGTTGTTAGAGACCCAGTACTTC.

This rearrangement joins TRBV27 to TRBJ1-5; 10 nucleotides match TRBD1. Germline CDR1 and CDR2: MNHEY and SMNVEV (reference sequence). The CDR3 is made up of 16 amino acids. V lost 5 bases to trimming and J lost 7 bases; unmatched junction nucleotides: 11. CDR3 loop: CASSDTGTGEVQPQHF. CDR3 sequence (DNA): TGTGCCAGCAGTGATACTGGGACAGGGGAAGTCCAGCCCCAGCATTTT.

The chain employs TRBV27 and TRBJ2-2; TRBD2 matches at 11 bases. The CDR3 runs 16 residues. Germline CDR1 is MNHEY and CDR2 is SMNVEV (reference sequence). J lost 2 bases, V lost 6 bases, and 5 bases had no gene match. This CDR3 is CASRGLAEVNTGELFF. The CDR3 DNA reads TGTGCCAGCAGGGGACTAGCGGAAGTAAACACCGGGGAGCTGTTTTTT.

The chain couples TRBV3-1 (or the pseudogene TRBV3-2) to TRBJ2-1, with no clear D. Trimming left V 2 bases short and J 15 bases short, with 17 bases between. Germline V lookup: CDR1 LGHDT, CDR2 YNNKEL (reference sequence). CDR3 length: 13 amino acids. The CDR3 DNA follows: TGTGCCAGCAGCCAATTGCTCGGAGAGTCTCCGTTCTTC. Amino acids: CASSQLLGESPFF.

This chain joins TRBV19 and TRBJ2-1; D perhaps matches TRBD2 (6 bases). V lost 5 bases and J 5 bases, leaving 13 bases between the germline ends. There are 14 residues in the CDR3. Germline loops: CDR1 LNHDA, CDR2 SQIVND (reference sequence). CDR3 DNA sequence: TGTGCCAGTAGTCTCCGGGACTCAAACAATGAGCAGTTCTTC. This sequence encodes CASSLRDSNNEQFF.

This chain joins TRBV18 and TRBJ1-2; 9 bases align to TRBD1. V dropped 3 bases and J dropped 4; count of bases not matched to a gene: 3. Germline V CDR1 and CDR2: KGHSH, LQKENI. The CDR3 is 14 amino acids. CDR3 in amino acids: CASSPGDRAYGYTF. CDR3 nucleotide sequence: TGTGCCAGCTCACCGGGGGACAGGGCCTATGGCTACACCTTC.

The rearrangement links TRBV7-2 to TRBJ2-4, with 7 bases matching TRBD2. Trimming took 5 bases from V and 0 from J; bases not matched to a gene: 10. The CDR3 spans 17 residues. Germline values: CDR1 SGHTA, CDR2 FQGNSA. The DNA for the CDR3 is TGTGCCAGCAGCCCGGGGGGAGGGAACCTAGCCAAAAACATTCAGTACTTC. As protein: CASSPGGGNLAKNIQYF.

V usage is TRBV28 and J usage is TRBJ1-1; D unclear. The germline V gene has CDR1 MDHEN and CDR2 SYDVKM. The germline V and J ends were trimmed by 5 bases and 0 bases, with 4 bases remaining between them. The CDR3 runs to 12 residues. This chain's CDR3 is CASSIMNTEAFF. The CDR3, as DNA: TGTGCCAGCAGTATCATGAACACTGAAGCTTTCTTT.